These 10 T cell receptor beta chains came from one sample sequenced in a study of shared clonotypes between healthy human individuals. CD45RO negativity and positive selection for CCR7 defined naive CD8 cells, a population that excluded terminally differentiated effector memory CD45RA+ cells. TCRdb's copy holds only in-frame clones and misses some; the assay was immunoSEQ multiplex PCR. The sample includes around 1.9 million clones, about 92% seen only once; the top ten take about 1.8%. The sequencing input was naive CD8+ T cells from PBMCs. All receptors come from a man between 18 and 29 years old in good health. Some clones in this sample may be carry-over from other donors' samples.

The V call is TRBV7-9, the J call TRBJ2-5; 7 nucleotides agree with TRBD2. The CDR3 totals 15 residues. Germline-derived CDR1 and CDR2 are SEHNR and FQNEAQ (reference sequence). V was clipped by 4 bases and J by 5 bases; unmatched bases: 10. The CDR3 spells CASSSRTSWGETQYF. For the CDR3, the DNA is TGTGCCAGCAGCTCCCGGACTAGTTGGGGGGAGACCCAGTACTTC.

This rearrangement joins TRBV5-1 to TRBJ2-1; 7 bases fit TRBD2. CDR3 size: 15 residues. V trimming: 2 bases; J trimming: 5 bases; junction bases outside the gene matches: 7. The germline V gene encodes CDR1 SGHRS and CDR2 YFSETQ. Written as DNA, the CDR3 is TGCGCCAGCAGCTTAGGCGGGAGACCGGACAATGAGCAGTTCTTC. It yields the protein CASSLGGRPDNEQFF.

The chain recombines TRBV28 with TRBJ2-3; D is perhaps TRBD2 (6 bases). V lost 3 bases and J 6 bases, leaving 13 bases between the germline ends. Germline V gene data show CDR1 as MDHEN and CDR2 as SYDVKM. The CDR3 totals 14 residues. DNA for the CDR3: TGTGCCAGCAGTTTTATGGAGGGCGGGGATACGCAGTATTTT. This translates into CASSFMEGGDTQYF. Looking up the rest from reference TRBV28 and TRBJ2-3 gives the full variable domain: DVKVTQSSRYLVKRTGEKVFLECVQDMDHENMFWYRQDPGLGLRLIYFSYDVKMKEKGDIPEGYSVSREKKERFSLILESASTNQTSMYLCASSFMEGGDTQYFGPGTRLTVL.

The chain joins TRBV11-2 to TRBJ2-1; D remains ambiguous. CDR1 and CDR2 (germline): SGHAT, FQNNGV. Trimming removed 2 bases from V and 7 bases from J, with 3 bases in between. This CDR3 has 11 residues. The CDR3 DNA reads TGTGCCAGCAGCTTAATTAATGAGCAGTTCTTC. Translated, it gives CASSLINEQFF.

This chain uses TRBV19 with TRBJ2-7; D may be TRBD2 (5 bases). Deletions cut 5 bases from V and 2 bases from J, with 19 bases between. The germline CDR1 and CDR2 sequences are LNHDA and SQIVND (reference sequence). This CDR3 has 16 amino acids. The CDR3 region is CASSWSHVGDPYEQYF. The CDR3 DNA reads TGTGCCAGTAGTTGGTCCCATGTGGGAGACCCCTACGAGCAGTACTTC.

CDR3 DNA: TGTGCCAGCAGCTCTGGGATAAAAAATGAGCAGTTCTTC. This translates into CASSSGIKNEQFF. This chain links TRBV7-9 with TRBJ2-1; D not resolved. Germline V gene lookup returns CDR1 SEHNR and CDR2 FQNEAQ (reference sequence). The V and J ends lost 4 bases and 7 bases respectively, with 11 bases between them. This CDR3 has 13 amino acids.

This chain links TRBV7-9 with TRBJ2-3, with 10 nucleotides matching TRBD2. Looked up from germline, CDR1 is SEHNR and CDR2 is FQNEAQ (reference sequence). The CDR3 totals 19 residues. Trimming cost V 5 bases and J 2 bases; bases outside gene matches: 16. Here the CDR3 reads CASSRLQTPSGGFTDTQYF. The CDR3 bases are TGTGCCAGCAGCCGACTCCAGACACCTAGCGGGGGTTTCACAGATACGCAGTATTTT.

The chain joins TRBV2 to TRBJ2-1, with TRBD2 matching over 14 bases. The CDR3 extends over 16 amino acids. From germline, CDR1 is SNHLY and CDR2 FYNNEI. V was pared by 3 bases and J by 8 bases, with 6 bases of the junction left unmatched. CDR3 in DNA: TGTGCCAGCAGTGAGGGACTAGCGGGAGTTACGGATGAGCAGTTCTTC. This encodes CASSEGLAGVTDEQFF.

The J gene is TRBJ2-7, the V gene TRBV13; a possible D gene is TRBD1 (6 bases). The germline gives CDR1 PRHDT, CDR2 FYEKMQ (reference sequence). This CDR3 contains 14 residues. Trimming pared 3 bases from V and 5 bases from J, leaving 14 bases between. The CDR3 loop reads CASSFFRGPHEQYF. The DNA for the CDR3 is TGTGCCAGCAGCTTTTTCAGGGGCCCCCACGAGCAGTACTTC.

The CDR3: CASSEALFGSGANVLTF. The CDR3 bases are TGTGCCAGCAGTGAAGCGCTTTTCGGGTCTGGGGCCAACGTCCTGACTTTC. The chain combines TRBV6-1 with TRBJ2-6; no clear D. Trimming left V 0 bases short and J 1 base short, with 10 bases between. The CDR3 has 17 residues. Germline CDR1 MNHNS, CDR2 SASEGT.